These 21 T cell receptor beta chains were all obtained from the same sample, sequenced in a study of T cell repertoires in ileal Crohn's disease. Time point indicated: neoterminal ileum biopsy at postoperative endoscopy, about 6 months after surgery. Assay used: immunoSEQ multiplex PCR; TCRdb lists only in-frame clones, some missing. The table shows about 13,000 clones, with 78% occurring only once. Sequences were obtained from ileal tissue. All receptors come from an adult with Crohn's disease.

This chain connects TRBV6-5 to TRBJ1-6; D unresolved. The CDR3 is made up of 15 amino acids. The V end lost 5 bases, the J end lost 6 bases, and 14 bases lay between the germline ends. From germline, CDR1 is MNHEY and CDR2 SVGAGI. CDR3 coding DNA: TGTGCCAGCAGTGGCGGGCGAGAGGGTAATTCACCCCTCCACTTT. Residues: CASSGGREGNSPLHF.

The V call is TRBV27, the J call TRBJ2-2; D perhaps matches TRBD2 (5 bases). This CDR3 contains 13 residues. The germline V gene has CDR1 MNHEY and CDR2 SMNVEV (reference sequence). V lost 7 bases, J lost 5 bases, and 11 bases lay in between. Written as DNA, the CDR3 is TGTGCCAGCATGAGGGTAGGGACCGGGGAGCTGTTTTTT. It yields the protein CASMRVGTGELFF.

This chain links TRBV10-3 with TRBJ2-2, with D possibly matching TRBD1 (6 bases). The V end lost 6 bases, the J end lost 1 base, and 18 bases lay between the germline ends. Looked up from germline, CDR1 is ENHRY and CDR2 is SYGVKD. The CDR3 is 17 amino acids. The CDR3 region is CAISGQGMTRNTGELFF. The CDR3 DNA sequence: TGTGCCATCAGCGGGCAGGGGATGACAAGGAACACCGGGGAGCTGTTTTTT.

This chain links TRBV5-6 with TRBJ1-5; D ambiguous. CDR1 SGHDT and CDR2 YYEEEE come from the germline V gene. V gave up 1 base and J gave up 5 bases, with 19 bases separating them. This CDR3 region has 17 residues. The CDR3 is CASSLRQSRLSDQPQHF. The CDR3 DNA reads TGTGCCAGCAGCTTGCGGCAGTCCCGTCTAAGCGATCAGCCCCAGCATTTT.

In nucleotides, the CDR3 is TGTGCCAGCAGGAAGGGACAGGTGATCCAAGAGACCCAGTACTTC. Its translation: CASRKGQVIQETQYF. The V gene is TRBV2, the J gene TRBJ2-5, with TRBD1 identical over 8 bases. V gave up 6 bases and J gave up 1 base; unmatched junction bases: 7. CDR3 length: 15 amino acids. The germline CDR1 and CDR2 sequences are SNHLY and FYNNEI.

The chain recombines TRBV19 with TRBJ2-7; tentatively, D is TRBD2 (5 bases). This CDR3 is 15 amino acids long. V dropped 1 base and J dropped 5 bases, with 15 bases sitting between them. The germline V gene encodes CDR1 LNHDA and CDR2 SQIVND (reference sequence). The CDR3 region is CASSIGGPGVNEQYF. The CDR3 DNA reads as TGTGCCAGTAGTATAGGAGGGCCAGGCGTCAACGAGCAGTACTTC.

The genes are TRBV7-3 and TRBJ2-2; 8 nucleotides match TRBD1. Unmatched junction bases numbered 15, after V lost 1 base and J lost 2 bases. There are 20 residues in the CDR3. Germline V CDR1 and CDR2: SGHTA, FQGTGA. CDR3 sequence (DNA): TGTGCCAGCAGCTTAAACGGGACAGGCGGGGACACACTCAACACCGGGGAGCTGTTTTTT. This codes for CASSLNGTGGDTLNTGELFF.

This chain joins TRBV9 and TRBJ1-4; 8 positions agree with TRBD1. The germline gives CDR1 SGDLS, CDR2 YYNGEE. The CDR3 runs 14 residues. Losses at the gene ends were 3 bases for V and 8 bases for J; bases not matched to a gene: 6. The CDR3 is CASSETGVGEKLFF. The CDR3 nucleotides read TGTGCCAGCAGCGAGACAGGGGTAGGGGAAAAACTGTTTTTT.

This clone has a handful of counts. The chain links TRBV6-1 to TRBJ2-7; a possible D gene is TRBD2 (7 bases). Between the trimmed V and J ends, which lost 2 bases and 4 bases, there was a span of 21 bases. Germline CDR1 is MNHNS and CDR2 is SASEGT. The CDR3 covers 17 residues. The CDR3 region has the DNA TGTGCCAGCAGTGAATCCCATTGGACAGCGGGGAGGTACGAGCAGTACTTC. Its translation: CASSESHWTAGRYEQYF.

This sequence joins TRBV9 and TRBJ2-5; TRBD1 agrees at 8 bases. Germline CDR1 and CDR2: SGDLS and YYNGEE. The V gene end was trimmed by 3 bases and the J gene end by 5 bases; junction bases not matched to a gene: 6. This CDR3 is built from 14 residues. The CDR3 sequence: CASSARQGRETQYF. DNA for the CDR3: TGTGCCAGCAGCGCCAGACAGGGGCGGGAGACCCAGTACTTC.

The chain uses TRBV6-1 and TRBJ1-5; TRBD1 might be the D (6 bases). V was shortened by 5 bases and J by 0 bases, with 11 bases between the two germline ends. Germline assignment: CDR1 MNHNS and CDR2 SASEGT. The CDR3 is 15 residues long. In nucleotides, the CDR3 is TGTGCCAGCAGTCAACAGGGTTCTAGCAATCAGCCCCAGCATTTT. It translates to CASSQQGSSNQPQHF.

The rearrangement joins TRBV5-1 to TRBJ2-3, with 10 nucleotides matching TRBD2. V shed 4 bases and J 1 base; nucleotides not matched to a gene: 6. Germline V gene data show CDR1 as SGHRS and CDR2 as YFSETQ. This CDR3 contains 16 residues. The chain's CDR3 is CASSLDGTSGTDTQYF. Written as DNA, the CDR3 is TGCGCCAGCAGCCTGGATGGGACTAGCGGCACAGATACGCAGTATTTT.

This chain uses TRBV30 with TRBJ1-2; TRBD1 might be the D (5 bases). Trimming took off 0 bases at V and 5 bases at J, with 19 bases between the two ends. Germline lookup yields CDR1 GTSNPN and CDR2 SVGIG (reference sequence). This CDR3 spans 16 amino acids. The CDR3 region is CAWSVQAGGKGYGYTF. For the CDR3, the DNA is TGTGCCTGGAGTGTACAGGCAGGTGGGAAAGGTTATGGCTACACCTTC.

CDR3 sequence reads: CASSHRQRSIAFF. In DNA, the CDR3 is TGTGCCAGCAGCCACCGACAGAGGTCGATAGCTTTCTTT. This chain uses TRBV14 with TRBJ1-1; TRBD1 is a possible D gene (5 bases). This CDR3 has 13 amino acids. Germline CDR1 is SGHDN and CDR2 is FVKESK. V was shortened by 3 bases and J by 10 bases, with 15 bases between the two germline ends.

As for this clone: This sample also contains other DNA sequences that code for the same CDR3. The chain uses TRBV9 and TRBJ2-5, with 13 bases lining up with TRBD2. Germline values: CDR1 SGDLS, CDR2 YYNGEE. The CDR3 spans 17 residues. With V trimmed by 2 bases and J by 5 bases, 9 bases remained unmatched. Written as DNA, the CDR3 is TGTGCCAGCAGCGTTGGGACTAGCGGGAACCCGGGGGAGACCCAGTACTTC. As protein: CASSVGTSGNPGETQYF.

The chain carries TRBV18 and TRBJ2-3; 8 bases fit TRBD2. Germline V gene lookup returns CDR1 KGHSH and CDR2 LQKENI. V lost 0 bases, J lost 5 bases, and 1 base stayed unmatched. There are 14 residues in the CDR3. This chain's CDR3 is CASSPPTSVDTQYF. The CDR3 DNA reads TGTGCCAGCTCACCACCGACTAGCGTAGATACGCAGTATTTT.

The gene calls are TRBV7-9 and TRBJ1-2; 7 positions match TRBD1. The ends lost 1 base at V and 3 bases at J; junction bases unmatched: 5. This CDR3 is built from 15 residues. Germline-derived CDR1 and CDR2 are SEHNR and FQNEAQ (reference sequence). CDR3 amino acids: CASSLGFQGDYGYTF. CDR3 coding DNA: TGTGCCAGCAGCTTAGGGTTTCAGGGGGACTATGGCTACACCTTC. Full variable domain (remainder filled in from reference TRBV7-9 and TRBJ1-2): DTGVSQNPRHKITKRGQNVTFRCDPISEHNRLYWYRQTLGQGPEFLTYFQNEAQLEKSRLLSDRFSAERPKGSFSTLEIQRTEQGDSAMYLCASSLGFQGDYGYTFGSGTRLTVV.

The V call is TRBV6-1, the J call TRBJ1-1, with D maybe TRBD1 (5 bases). Trimming stripped 1 base from V and 5 bases from J, with 8 bases between. CDR1 is MNHNS and CDR2 is SASEGT in the germline V gene. The CDR3 totals 13 residues. This CDR3 reads CASSEVGGTEAFF. The CDR3 coding sequence is TGTGCCAGCAGTGAAGTGGGGGGAACTGAAGCTTTCTTT.

A few counts support this clone. V usage is TRBV27 and J usage is TRBJ2-7; a weak D match, TRBD2 (6 bases). Trimming took 8 bases from V and 9 from J, leaving 14 bases between them. Germline lookup yields CDR1 MNHEY and CDR2 SMNVEV (reference sequence). CDR3 length: 11 amino acids. The CDR3 sequence: CASGLLGGQYF. The CDR3 DNA follows: TGTGCCAGCGGCTTATTGGGAGGGCAGTACTTC.

As DNA, the CDR3 is TGTGCCAGCTCTTCGGGACAGAGCTCCTACAATGAGCAGTTCTTC. Translating it yields CASSSGQSSYNEQFF. The rearrangement links TRBV18 to TRBJ2-1; TRBD1 agrees at 7 bases. This CDR3 is 15 amino acids long. Germline V CDR1 and CDR2: KGHSH, LQKENI. The junction had 5 bases not matched to a gene; V was cut back by 6 bases and J by 0 bases.

This clone has a handful of counts. The chain is built from TRBV7-9 and TRBJ1-6; D uncertain. The CDR3 contains 15 residues. V dropped 1 base and J dropped 12 bases, with 16 bases sitting between them. Germline assignment: CDR1 SEHNR and CDR2 FQNEAQ (reference sequence). The CDR3 DNA sequence: TGTGCCAGCAGCTTAGAGAATCCGACGACGGGACCCCTCCACTTT. It encodes CASSLENPTTGPLHF. Looking up the rest from reference TRBV7-9 and TRBJ1-6 gives the full variable domain: DTGVSQNPRHKITKRGQNVTFRCDPISEHNRLYWYRQTLGQGPEFLTYFQNEAQLEKSRLLSDRFSAERPKGSFSTLEIQRTEQGDSAMYLCASSLENPTTGPLHFGNGTRLTVT.